The TCR beta chain under discussion was sequenced for a study of blood T cell repertoires in COVID-19. For the study at large: T cells, B-cell-depleted T cells, or PBMCs provided the cDNA or gDNA that served as material.

The germline V gene encodes CDR1 SGHTS and CDR2 YDEGEE. V shed 2 bases and J 2 bases; nucleotides not matched to a gene: 6. The CDR3 contains 16 residues. Libraries were prepared by immunoSEQ multiplex PCR; TCRdb keeps only in-frame clonotypes and omits some of them. This table has 230,000 or so clones, approximately 79% appearing once. Specimen: peripheral blood. The sequence came from a human donor in a cohort sampled during active COVID-19. The chain carries TRBV5-8 and TRBJ1-5, with 8 nucleotides matching TRBD1. The CDR3 DNA reads TGTGCCAGCAGCTTTCTCACAGGGGGAGGCAATCAGCCCCAGCATTTT. As protein: CASSFLTGGGNQPQHF.